Sequencing of this TCR beta chain was carried out in a study of early stage breast cancer tumors. The CDR3 loop spans 13 amino acids. Germline V CDR1 and CDR2: MDHEN, SYDVKM. The V end was cut by 5 bases, the J end by 7 bases, with 14 bases between. Using immunoSEQ multiplex PCR, the repertoire was profiled, and TCRdb retains in-frame clones only, with some absent. The sample lists nearly 25,000 clones; about 70% were seen once. This clone appeared a few times. This clonotype was obtained from a person aged 55 to 69 with breast cancer. This chain links TRBV28 with TRBJ1-2; D gene ambiguous. Material for sequencing was breast tumor tissue. In nucleotides, the CDR3 is TGTGCCAGCAGTGGACCGTTGGGAGCTGGCTACACCTTC. This sequence encodes CASSGPLGAGYTF.